These 23 T cell receptor beta chains share one sample of origin, sequenced in a study of blood T cell repertoires in COVID-19. Measured with immunoSEQ multiplex PCR; TCRdb has only the in-frame clones, and not every one. The sample has more than 90,000 clones, roughly four fifths seen once. The sequencing sample was made of peripheral blood. These receptor sequences come from a human donor in a cohort sampled during active COVID-19.

The genes are TRBV7-9 and TRBJ2-3; possibly TRBD1 for D (6 bases). In germline, CDR1 is SEHNR, CDR2 FQNEAQ (reference sequence). This CDR3 comprises 14 residues. V was shortened by 2 bases and J by 5 bases, with 11 bases between the two germline ends. As DNA, the CDR3 is TGTGCCAGCAGCTTACCACAGGGCAAAGATACGCAGTATTTT. It translates to CASSLPQGKDTQYF.

This clone was detected only once. The chain carries TRBV19 and TRBJ1-5, with 7 bases aligning to TRBD1. V shed 7 bases and J 3 bases; nucleotides not matched to a gene: 9. Germline CDR1 reads LNHDA; CDR2 reads SQIVND (reference sequence). The CDR3 runs 15 residues. The DNA of the CDR3 is TGTGCCAGTAATCCCCGGGACAGCTTCAATCAGCCCCAGCATTTT. Residues: CASNPRDSFNQPQHF.

In DNA, the CDR3 is TGTGCCAGCAGCAGGGGGACAGGGACTGGCAATCAGCCCCAGCATTTT. It encodes CASSRGTGTGNQPQHF. V is TRBV7-9 and J is TRBJ1-5, with 9 bases aligning to TRBD1. Per germline, CDR1 SEHNR and CDR2 FQNEAQ (reference sequence). Losses at the gene ends were 5 bases for V and 2 bases for J; bases not matched to a gene: 7. This CDR3 contains 16 residues.

V and J are TRBV11-2 and TRBJ2-7; 7 bases are a match to TRBD2. Unmatched junction bases numbered 4, after V lost 2 bases and J lost 0 bases. The CDR3 spans 15 residues. CDR1 and CDR2 from the germline V gene are SGHAT and FQNNGV. CDR3 in DNA: TGTGCCAGCAGCTTAAAGGCTAGCGGCTCCTACGAGCAGTACTTC. Encoded protein: CASSLKASGSYEQYF. Full variable domain (missing parts from reference TRBV11-2 and TRBJ2-7): EAGVAQSPRYKIIEKRQSVAFWCNPISGHATLYWYQQILGQGPKLLIQFQNNGVVDDSQLPKDRFSAERLKGVDSTLKIQPAKLEDSAVYLCASSLKASGSYEQYFGPGTRLTVT.

J is TRBJ1-1 and V is TRBV29-1; D might be TRBD1 (5 bases). The CDR3 is 10 residues long. CDR1 is SQVTM, CDR2 ANQGSEA, per germline. The CDR3: CRGGDTEAFF. CDR3 in DNA: TGCAGGGGGGGGGACACTGAAGCTTTCTTT.

The rearrangement uses TRBV15 and TRBJ2-5; 12 bases match TRBD2. CDR1 and CDR2 (germline): LNHNV, YYDKDF (reference sequence). The CDR3 totals 18 residues. The junction had 7 bases not matched to a gene; V was cut back by 0 bases and J by 2 bases. CDR3 residues: CATSRDRTSGDLQETQYF. For the CDR3, the DNA is TGTGCCACCAGCAGAGACCGGACTAGCGGGGACTTACAAGAGACCCAGTACTTC.

V gene TRBV19 combines with J gene TRBJ1-2, with a weak D call TRBD1 (5 bases). In germline, CDR1 is LNHDA, CDR2 SQIVND (reference sequence). The CDR3 runs 14 residues. V lost 8 bases, J lost 8 bases, and 21 bases lay in between. The CDR3 DNA is TGTGCCAGTGACACCACACAGGCTTCAAGGGGCTACACCTTC. This codes for CASDTTQASRGYTF.

The chain carries TRBV14 and TRBJ1-2; D is undetermined. The V end was cut by 5 bases, the J end by 0 bases, with 13 bases between. CDR1 and CDR2 from the germline V gene are SGHDN and FVKESK. The CDR3 totals 15 residues. The chain's CDR3 is CASSDRTLANYGYTF. The CDR3 DNA follows: TGTGCCAGCAGCGACCGGACTCTAGCTAACTATGGCTACACCTTC.

This rearrangement joins TRBV15 to TRBJ2-1; 9 bases are a match to TRBD2. The V segment lost 0 bases and the J segment 6 bases; nucleotides outside the gene matches: 12. This CDR3 has 18 residues. Germline V gene sequence: CDR1 LNHNV, CDR2 YYDKDF (reference sequence). DNA of the CDR3: TGTGCCACCAGCAGAGAGCGGGCTTTAGCGGGAGACGGCAATGAGCAGTTCTTC. Its translation is CATSRERALAGDGNEQFF.

The gene calls are TRBV28 and TRBJ1-2; 9 positions match TRBD1. CDR1 MDHEN and CDR2 SYDVKM come from the germline V gene. This CDR3 has 15 amino acids. V gave up 7 bases and J gave up 4 bases; unmatched junction bases: 10. CDR3 bases: TGTGCCAGCAATAACAGGGGGCGCTGGGCCTATGGCTACACCTTC. Amino acids: CASNNRGRWAYGYTF.

The J gene is TRBJ2-1, the V gene TRBV7-9; D not certain. In germline, CDR1 is SEHNR, CDR2 FQNEAQ (reference sequence). This CDR3 contains 15 residues. V shed 0 bases and J shed 8 bases, with 14 bases lying between them. The CDR3 spells CASSLAIGAVDEQFF. In DNA form, the CDR3 reads TGTGCCAGCAGCTTAGCGATCGGCGCGGTCGATGAGCAGTTCTTC. The full variable domain, completed using reference TRBV7-9 and TRBJ2-1, is DTGVSQNPRHKITKRGQNVTFRCDPISEHNRLYWYRQTLGQGPEFLTYFQNEAQLEKSRLLSDRFSAERPKGSFSTLEIQRTEQGDSAMYLCASSLAIGAVDEQFFGPGTRLTVL.

The rearrangement links TRBV19 to TRBJ1-1; D perhaps matches TRBD1 (5 bases). In germline, CDR1 is LNHDA, CDR2 SQIVND (reference sequence). This CDR3 is 17 amino acids long. Trimming took 4 bases from V and 1 from J, leaving 19 bases between them. The chain's CDR3 is CASSNGRQRTTNTEAFF. CDR3 in DNA: TGTGCCAGTAGTAACGGGCGACAGAGGACGACGAACACTGAAGCTTTCTTT. Filled out from reference TRBV19 and TRBJ1-1, the complete variable domain reads DGGITQSPKYLFRKEGQNVTLSCEQNLNHDAMYWYRQDPGQGLRLIYYSQIVNDFQKGDIAEGYSVSREKKESFPLTVTSAQKNPTAFYLCASSNGRQRTTNTEAFFGQGTRLTVV.

The rearrangement uses TRBV18 and TRBJ2-7; a weak D match, TRBD2 (6 bases). The CDR3 totals 11 residues. Germline CDR1 reads KGHSH; CDR2 reads LQKENI. Trimming took 4 bases from V and 6 from J, leaving 7 bases between them. The CDR3, as DNA: TGTGCCAGCTCACTAGCGGCCGAGCAGTACTTC. Residues: CASSLAAEQYF.

The V and J genes are TRBV21-1 and TRBJ1-2; the tabulated D call, TRBD1, remains unverified against the DNA. TRBV21-1 is an annotated pseudogene. The CDR3 has 14 amino acids. For the CDR3, the DNA is TGTGCCAGCAGCAAAGACAGGGGACCCTATGGCTACACCTTC. Translation: CASSKDRGPYGYTF.

This chain connects TRBV6-6 to TRBJ2-1, with 9 positions matching TRBD1. J gave up 3 bases and V 7 bases, and 7 bases lay outside the gene matches. The CDR3 is made up of 15 amino acids. Germline V gene data show CDR1 as MNHNY and CDR2 as SVGAGI (reference sequence). CDR3 nucleotides: TGTGCCAGCAAACCCGGGACAGGGTACTACAATGAGCAGTTCTTC. This sequence encodes CASKPGTGYYNEQFF.

The chain links TRBV7-9 to TRBJ2-3; D is ambiguous. This CDR3 has 13 amino acids. V gave up 0 bases and J gave up 3 bases, with 4 bases separating them. Looked up from germline, CDR1 is SEHNR and CDR2 is FQNEAQ (reference sequence). The CDR3 coding sequence is TGTGCCAGCAGCTTAGCCAGAACAGATACGCAGTATTTT. Residues: CASSLARTDTQYF.

In this sample, this clone turned up a few times. CDR3: CSVEDNDRGYGYTF. The DNA of the CDR3 is TGCAGCGTTGAAGACAACGACAGGGGCTATGGCTACACCTTC. This chain uses TRBV29-1 with TRBJ1-2, with 8 nucleotides matching TRBD1. CDR1 is SQVTM and CDR2 is ANQGSEA in the germline V gene. CDR3 length: 14 amino acids. The trim removed 0 bases at V and 4 bases at J, leaving 4 bases unmatched.

CDR3 DNA sequence: TGTGCCACCAGTGCCTTGCGGGGAGGGCAGAATAATTCACCCCTCCACTTT. Protein sequence: CATSALRGGQNNSPLHF. J is TRBJ1-6 and V is TRBV24-1; unclear D gene. Trimming removed 5 bases at V and 5 bases at J, with 18 bases between. Germline lookup yields CDR1 KGHDR and CDR2 SFDVKD. This CDR3 comprises 17 residues.

This rearrangement joins TRBV10-3 to TRBJ2-5; D is possibly TRBD1 (6 bases). The CDR3 sequence is 15 residues long. V was clipped by 3 bases and J by 0 bases, with 11 bases between them. The germline CDR1 and CDR2 sequences are ENHRY and SYGVKD. CDR3 sequence: CAISEEQGNQETQYF. CDR3 sequence (DNA): TGTGCCATCAGTGAAGAACAGGGAAACCAAGAGACCCAGTACTTC.

V usage is TRBV18 and J usage is TRBJ1-5; 7 bases are a match to TRBD1. V gave up 3 bases and J gave up 4 bases; unmatched junction bases: 6. This CDR3 has 15 amino acids. CDR1 and CDR2 from the germline V gene are KGHSH and LQKENI. DNA of the CDR3: TGTGCCAGCTCACCCAGCGGACAGGAAAATCAGCCCCAGCATTTT. As protein: CASSPSGQENQPQHF.

V usage is TRBV24-1 and J usage is TRBJ2-1; D call uncertain. V lost 3 bases, J lost 0 bases, and 11 bases lay in between. Germline V gives CDR1 KGHDR, CDR2 SFDVKD. CDR3 length: 16 residues. The CDR3 bases are TGTGCCACCAGTGATAGCTCTCCTCTCTCCTACAATGAGCAGTTCTTC. It encodes CATSDSSPLSYNEQFF.

This chain connects TRBV6-1 to TRBJ1-1; a weak D match, TRBD1 (6 bases). Germline CDR1 reads MNHNS; CDR2 reads SASEGT. Trimming pared 2 bases from V and 0 bases from J, leaving 7 bases between. The length of the CDR3 is 14 residues. The CDR3 DNA is TGTGCCAGCAGTGAACAGGGGATGAACACTGAAGCTTTCTTT. Translating gives CASSEQGMNTEAFF.

The chain is built from TRBV2 and TRBJ1-5; 8 positions agree with TRBD1. The germline V gene encodes CDR1 SNHLY and CDR2 FYNNEI. V lost 4 bases and J lost 4; bases outside the gene matches: 6. The CDR3 runs to 15 residues. The CDR3 region is CASSGPDRGNQPQHF. The CDR3 bases are TGTGCCAGCAGTGGCCCCGACAGGGGTAATCAGCCCCAGCATTTT.